This TCR beta chain was sequenced in a study of T cells in Graves' hyperthyroidism and ophthalmopathy. Template material for amplifying TCR beta CDR3 regions consisted of RNA transcripts. Primed by the HTBI set, a first-round RT-PCR was run on the TCR CDR3. TCRdb fed the multiplex PCR reads into MiXCR, producing one record per CDR3 protein. The sample holds some 440,000 distinct CDR3 sequences, around 16% seen once. This clonotype was detected only a few times. Trimming shortened V by 0 bases and J by 7 bases, and 15 bases separated the two germline ends. The CDR3 length is 15 residues. CDR1 is MGHRA, CDR2 YSYEKL, per germline.

Sequenced material: blood. This rearrangement joins TRBV4-1 to TRBJ1-2, with a possible D match to TRBD1 (5 bases). This TCR came from a young woman with Graves' hyperthyroidism. The chain's CDR3 is CASSQDWGLWGGYTF. The CDR3 DNA sequence: TGCGCCAGCAGCCAAGATTGGGGCCTATGGGGTGGCTACACCTTC.